This T cell receptor beta chain was recorded in a study of siplizumab effects on memory and regulatory T cells. Overall study results and limits: Tregs that proliferated in siplizumab cultures did not have their suppressive function confirmed. Memory cells seemed less diverse than naive T cells, which also seemed major contributors to the alloresponse. Many proliferating CD4+ or CD8+ clones remained unclassified. Roughly 75-95% of them could not be assigned either a naive or a memory phenotype.

Germline V gene data show CDR1 as MNHEY and CDR2 as SMNVEV (reference sequence). The CDR3 length is 14 residues. With respect to this clone: Its target is not known. The junction does not match germline at one end; this may be a read error.

This table comes from immunoSEQ multiplex PCR, and its TCRdb copy is limited to in-frame clones, with some not included. The sample yields about 97,000 clones, more than 85% seen once. The sample comprised CD4+ T cells sorted from blood. This TCR was recovered from a human donor in good health. V gene TRBV27 combines with J gene TRBJ2-5, with TRBD1 matching 7 bases. The CDR3 sequence is CAGSRGGIQETQYF. The CDR3 nucleotides read TGTGCCGGCAGTAGAGGGGGCATTCAAGAGACCCAGTACTTC.